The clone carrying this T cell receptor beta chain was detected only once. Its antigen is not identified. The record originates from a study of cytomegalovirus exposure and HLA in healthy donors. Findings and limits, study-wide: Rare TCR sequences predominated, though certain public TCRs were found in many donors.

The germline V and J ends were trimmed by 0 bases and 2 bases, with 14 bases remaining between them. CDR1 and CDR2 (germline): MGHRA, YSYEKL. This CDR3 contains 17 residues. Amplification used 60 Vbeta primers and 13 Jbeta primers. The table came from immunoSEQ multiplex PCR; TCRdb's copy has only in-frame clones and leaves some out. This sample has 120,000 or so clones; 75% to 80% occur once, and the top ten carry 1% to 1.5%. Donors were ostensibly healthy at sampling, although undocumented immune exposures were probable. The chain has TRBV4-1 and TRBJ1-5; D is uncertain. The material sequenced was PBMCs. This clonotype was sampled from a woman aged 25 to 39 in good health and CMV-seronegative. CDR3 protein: CASSQEWETSGNQPQHF. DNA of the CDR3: TGCGCCAGCAGCCAAGAGTGGGAGACGTCGGGCAATCAGCCCCAGCATTTT.